The source of this TCR beta chain is a study of identical twins. Points from the study as a whole: In cord blood, abundant beta clonotypes had fewer insertions; memory showed no trend. Cross-sectional statistics underpinned the conclusions; the same donors were not followed. When twins shared out-of-frame alpha sequences, those sequences had excess low generation probability.

Trimming took off 0 bases at V and 5 bases at J, with 12 bases between the two ends. Germline assignment: CDR1 SGHRS and CDR2 YFSETQ. There are 15 residues in the CDR3. This clonotype was recorded a few times. What it binds is not known. From the 5' RACE reads, TCRdb called clonotypes with MiXCR, one entry per CDR3 protein. The sample has more than 350,000 distinct CDR3 sequences; about 10% are singletons. The material sequenced was naive T cells sorted from blood. The chain uses TRBV5-1 and TRBJ2-1, with D uncertain. The clonotype originates from a woman in her forties or fifties in good health. The CDR3 region has the DNA TGCGCCAGCAGCTTGGGGGATTCGGGCAACAATGAGCAGTTCTTC. Its protein is CASSLGDSGNNEQFF.